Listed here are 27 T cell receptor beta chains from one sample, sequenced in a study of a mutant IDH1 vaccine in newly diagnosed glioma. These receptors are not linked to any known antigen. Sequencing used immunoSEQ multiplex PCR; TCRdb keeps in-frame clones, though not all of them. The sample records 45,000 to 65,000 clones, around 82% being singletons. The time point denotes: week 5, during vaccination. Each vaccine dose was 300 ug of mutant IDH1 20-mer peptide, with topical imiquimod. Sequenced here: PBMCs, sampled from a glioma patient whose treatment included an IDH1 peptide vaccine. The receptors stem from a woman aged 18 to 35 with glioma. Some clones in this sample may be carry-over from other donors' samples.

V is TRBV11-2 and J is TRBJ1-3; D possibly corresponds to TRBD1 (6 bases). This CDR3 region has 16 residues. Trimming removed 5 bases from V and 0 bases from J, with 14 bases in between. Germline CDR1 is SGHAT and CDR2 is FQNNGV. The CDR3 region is CASSLRTASSGNTIYF. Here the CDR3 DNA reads TGTGCCAGCAGCCTACGGACAGCAAGCTCTGGAAACACCATATATTTT.

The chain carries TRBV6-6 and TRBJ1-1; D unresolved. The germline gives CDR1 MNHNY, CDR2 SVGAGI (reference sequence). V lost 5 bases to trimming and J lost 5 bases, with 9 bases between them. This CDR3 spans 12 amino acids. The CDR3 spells CASSREETEAFF. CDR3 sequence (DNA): TGTGCCAGCAGTAGAGAGGAGACTGAAGCTTTCTTT.

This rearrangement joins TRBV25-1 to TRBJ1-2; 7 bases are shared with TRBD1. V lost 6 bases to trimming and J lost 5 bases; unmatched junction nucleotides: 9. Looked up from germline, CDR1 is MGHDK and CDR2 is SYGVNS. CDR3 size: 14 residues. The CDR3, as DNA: TGTGCCAGCAGAAGACAGGGAAGGGGATATGGCTACACCTTC. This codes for CASRRQGRGYGYTF.

The chain's CDR3 is CASRPSRDRDYEQYF. CDR3 sequence (DNA): TGTGCCAGCAGACCTAGCCGGGACAGGGACTACGAGCAGTACTTC. The genes are TRBV12-1 and TRBJ2-7; TRBD1 is the table's D call, not checked against the DNA. TRBV12-1 counts as a pseudogene. The CDR3 sequence is 15 residues long.

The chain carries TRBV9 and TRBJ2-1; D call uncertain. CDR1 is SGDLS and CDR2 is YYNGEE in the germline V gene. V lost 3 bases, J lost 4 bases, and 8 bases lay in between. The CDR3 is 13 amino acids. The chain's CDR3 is CASSDRAYNEQFF. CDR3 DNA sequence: TGTGCCAGCAGCGACCGGGCGTACAATGAGCAGTTCTTC.

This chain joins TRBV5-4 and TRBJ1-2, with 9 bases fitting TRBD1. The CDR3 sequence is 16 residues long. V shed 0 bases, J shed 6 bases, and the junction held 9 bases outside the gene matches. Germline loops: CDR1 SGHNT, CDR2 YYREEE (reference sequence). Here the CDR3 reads CASSLEPTGGRDGYTF. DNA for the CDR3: TGTGCCAGCAGCTTGGAACCGACAGGGGGAAGGGATGGCTACACCTTC.

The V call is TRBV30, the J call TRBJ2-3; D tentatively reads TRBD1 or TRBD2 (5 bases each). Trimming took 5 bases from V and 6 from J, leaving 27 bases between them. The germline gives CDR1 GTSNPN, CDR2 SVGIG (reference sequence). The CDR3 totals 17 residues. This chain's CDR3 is CAWSPRGARFPPDTQYF. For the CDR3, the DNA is TGTGCCTGGTCTCCGAGGGGCGCAAGATTCCCCCCCGATACGCAGTATTTT.

CDR3 in amino acids: CASSEVGGRDTQYF. CDR3 in DNA: TGCGCCAGCAGTGAGGTTGGGGGCAGGGATACGCAGTATTTT. The V call is TRBV10-1, the J call TRBJ2-3; tentative D call: TRBD1 (6 bases). Germline V gives CDR1 WNHNN, CDR2 SYGVQD (reference sequence). The CDR3 loop spans 14 amino acids. Trimming stripped 2 bases from V and 6 bases from J, with 12 bases between.

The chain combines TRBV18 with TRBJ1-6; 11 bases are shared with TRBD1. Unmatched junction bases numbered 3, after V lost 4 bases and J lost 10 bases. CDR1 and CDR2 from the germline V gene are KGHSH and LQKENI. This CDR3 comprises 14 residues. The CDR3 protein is CASSQDRGHSPLHF. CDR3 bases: TGTGCCAGCTCACAGGACAGGGGGCACTCACCCCTCCACTTT.

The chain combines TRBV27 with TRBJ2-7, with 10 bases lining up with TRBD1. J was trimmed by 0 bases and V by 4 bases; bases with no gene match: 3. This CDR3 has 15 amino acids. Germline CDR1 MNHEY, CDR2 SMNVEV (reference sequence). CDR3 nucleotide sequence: TGTGCCAGCAGTTCGTGGACAGGGGGCTCCTACGAGCAGTACTTC. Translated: CASSSWTGGSYEQYF.

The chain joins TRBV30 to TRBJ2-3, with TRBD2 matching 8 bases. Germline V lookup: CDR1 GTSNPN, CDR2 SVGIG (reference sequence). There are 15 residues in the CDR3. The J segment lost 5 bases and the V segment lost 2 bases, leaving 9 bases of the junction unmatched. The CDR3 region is CAWSPAGAWGDTQYF. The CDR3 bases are TGTGCCTGGAGTCCAGCGGGAGCCTGGGGAGATACGCAGTATTTT.

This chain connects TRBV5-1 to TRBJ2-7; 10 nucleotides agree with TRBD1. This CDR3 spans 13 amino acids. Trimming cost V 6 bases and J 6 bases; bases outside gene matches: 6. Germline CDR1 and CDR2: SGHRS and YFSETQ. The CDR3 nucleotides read TGCGCCAGCAAGGGGGGACAGGGGAGCGAGCAGTACTTC. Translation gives CASKGGQGSEQYF.

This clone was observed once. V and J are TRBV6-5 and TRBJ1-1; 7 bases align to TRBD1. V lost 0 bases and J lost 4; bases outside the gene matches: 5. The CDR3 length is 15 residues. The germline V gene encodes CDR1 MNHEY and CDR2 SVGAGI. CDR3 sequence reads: CASSYSNRGGTEAFF. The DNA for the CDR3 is TGTGCCAGCAGTTACTCGAACAGGGGCGGCACTGAAGCTTTCTTT.

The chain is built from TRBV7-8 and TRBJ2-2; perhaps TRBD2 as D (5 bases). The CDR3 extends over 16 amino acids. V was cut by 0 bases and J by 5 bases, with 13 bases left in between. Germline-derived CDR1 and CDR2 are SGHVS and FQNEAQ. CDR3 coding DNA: TGTGCCAGCAGCTTAGCGTACCGGGGTGAGACCGGGGAGCTGTTTTTT. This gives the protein CASSLAYRGETGELFF.

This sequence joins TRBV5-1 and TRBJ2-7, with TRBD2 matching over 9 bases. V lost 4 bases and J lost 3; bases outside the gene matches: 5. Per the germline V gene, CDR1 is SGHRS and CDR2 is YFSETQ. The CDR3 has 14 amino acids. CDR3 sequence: CASSLAGPDYEQYF. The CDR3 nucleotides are TGCGCCAGCAGCCTAGCGGGGCCCGACTACGAGCAGTACTTC. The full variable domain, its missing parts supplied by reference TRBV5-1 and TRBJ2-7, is KAGVTQTPRYLIKTRGQQVTLSCSPISGHRSVSWYQQTPGQGLQFLFEYFSETQRNKGNFPGRFSGRQFSNSRSEMNVSTLELGDSALYLCASSLAGPDYEQYFGPGTRLTVT.

The CDR3 coding sequence is TGCAGCGGATCTGAACAGGGTTCGTGGAACACTGAAGCTTTCTTT. It translates to CSGSEQGSWNTEAFF. The gene calls are TRBV29-1 and TRBJ1-1, with a possible D match to TRBD1 (6 bases). V dropped 7 bases and J dropped 1 base, with 19 bases sitting between them. The CDR3 sequence is 15 residues long. Germline CDR1 and CDR2: SQVTM and ANQGSEA.

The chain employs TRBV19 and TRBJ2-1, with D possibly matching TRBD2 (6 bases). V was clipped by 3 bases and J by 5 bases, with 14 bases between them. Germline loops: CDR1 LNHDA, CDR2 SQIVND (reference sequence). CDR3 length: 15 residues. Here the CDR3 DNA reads TGTGCCAGTAGTATGGGACTCCCCGGAAACAATGAGCAGTTCTTC. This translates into CASSMGLPGNNEQFF.

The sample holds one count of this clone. CDR3 sequence (DNA): TGTGCCAGCGGTTTGACAGGGGGCCTGTACGAGCAGTACTTC. Its protein product is CASGLTGGLYEQYF. J is TRBJ2-7 and V is TRBV7-2, with 10 positions matching TRBD1. The germline V gene encodes CDR1 SGHTA and CDR2 FQGNSA. The CDR3 has 14 residues. J gave up 4 bases and V 8 bases, and 8 bases lay outside the gene matches.

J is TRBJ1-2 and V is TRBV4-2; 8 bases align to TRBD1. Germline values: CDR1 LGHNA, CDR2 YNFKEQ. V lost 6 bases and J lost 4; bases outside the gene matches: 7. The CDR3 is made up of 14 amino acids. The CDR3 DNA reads TGTGCCAGCAGTCAGGACAGGGCGTCCTATGGCTACACCTTC. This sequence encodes CASSQDRASYGYTF.

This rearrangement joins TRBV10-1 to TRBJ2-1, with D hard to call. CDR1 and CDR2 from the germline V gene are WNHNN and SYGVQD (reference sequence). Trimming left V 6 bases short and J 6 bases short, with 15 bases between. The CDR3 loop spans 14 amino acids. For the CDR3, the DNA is TGCGCCAGCAGCCCTTATGACTCTTCCAATGAGCAGTTCTTC. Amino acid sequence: CASSPYDSSNEQFF.

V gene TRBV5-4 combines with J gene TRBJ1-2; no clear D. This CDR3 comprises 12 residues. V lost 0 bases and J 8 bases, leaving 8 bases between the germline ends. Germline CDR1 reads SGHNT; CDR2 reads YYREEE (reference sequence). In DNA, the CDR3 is TGTGCCAGCAGCTTGGTGGAGTTGGGCTACACCTTC. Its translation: CASSLVELGYTF.

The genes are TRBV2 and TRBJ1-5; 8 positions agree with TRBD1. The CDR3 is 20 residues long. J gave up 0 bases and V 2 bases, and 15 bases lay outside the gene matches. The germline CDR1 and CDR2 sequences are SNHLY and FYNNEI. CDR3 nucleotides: TGTGCCAGCAGTGAATTCCCCCGCGGACAGGGAGAGTATAGCAATCAGCCCCAGCATTTT. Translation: CASSEFPRGQGEYSNQPQHF. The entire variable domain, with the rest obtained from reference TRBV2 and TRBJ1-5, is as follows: EPEVTQTPSHQVTQMGQEVILRCVPISNHLYFYWYRQILGQKVEFLVSFYNNEISEKSEIFDDQFSVERPDGSNFTLKIRSTKLEDSAMYFCASSEFPRGQGEYSNQPQHFGDGTRLSIL.

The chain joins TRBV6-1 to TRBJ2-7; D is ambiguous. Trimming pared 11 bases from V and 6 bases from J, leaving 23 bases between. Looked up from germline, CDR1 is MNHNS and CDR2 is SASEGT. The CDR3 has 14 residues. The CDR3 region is CAHTLSELTSEQYF. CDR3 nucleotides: TGTGCCCACACCCTAAGCGAGCTAACCTCCGAGCAGTACTTC.

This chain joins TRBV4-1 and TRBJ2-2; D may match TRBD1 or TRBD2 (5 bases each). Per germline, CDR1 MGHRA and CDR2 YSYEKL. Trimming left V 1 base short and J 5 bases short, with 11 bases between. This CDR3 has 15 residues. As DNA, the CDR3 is TGCGCCAGCAGCCAAGTTGGGGGAAGGACCGGGGAGCTGTTTTTT. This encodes CASSQVGGRTGELFF.

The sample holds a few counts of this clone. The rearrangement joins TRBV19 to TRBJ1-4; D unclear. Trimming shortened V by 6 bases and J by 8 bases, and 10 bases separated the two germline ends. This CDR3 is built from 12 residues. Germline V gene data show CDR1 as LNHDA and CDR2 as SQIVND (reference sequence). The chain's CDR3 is CASRNSGEKLFF. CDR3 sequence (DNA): TGTGCCAGTAGGAACAGTGGGGAAAAACTGTTTTTT.

CDR3 coding DNA: TGTGCCAGCAGTGGGGACAGGGATCAGCCCCAGCATTTT. Its protein product is CASSGDRDQPQHF. V gene TRBV6-1 combines with J gene TRBJ1-5, with 9 bases identical to TRBD1. Germline V gene lookup returns CDR1 MNHNS and CDR2 SASEGT. V gave up 4 bases and J gave up 5 bases; unmatched junction bases: 0. The length of the CDR3 is 13 residues.

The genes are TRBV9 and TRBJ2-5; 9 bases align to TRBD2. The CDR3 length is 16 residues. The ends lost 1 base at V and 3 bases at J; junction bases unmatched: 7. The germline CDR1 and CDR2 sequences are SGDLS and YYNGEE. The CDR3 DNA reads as TGTGCCAGCAGCGTACGGTTTGCTAGCGGGGAAGAGACCCAGTACTTC. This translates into CASSVRFASGEETQYF.